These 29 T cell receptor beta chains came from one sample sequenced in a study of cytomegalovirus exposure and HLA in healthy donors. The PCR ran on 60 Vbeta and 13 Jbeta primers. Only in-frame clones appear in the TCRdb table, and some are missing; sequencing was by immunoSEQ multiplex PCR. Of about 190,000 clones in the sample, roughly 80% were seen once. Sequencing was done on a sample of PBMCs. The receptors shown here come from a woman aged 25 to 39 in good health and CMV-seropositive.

The chain's CDR3 is CASSLEGGGGTQYF. In DNA, the CDR3 is TGTGCCAGCAGCTTAGAGGGGGGGGGCGGGACGCAGTATTTT. The chain uses TRBV5-4 and TRBJ2-3; D may be TRBD2 (7 bases). The ends were cut back, 2 bases at V and 9 bases at J, with 16 bases in the middle. Germline assignment: CDR1 SGHNT and CDR2 YYREEE (reference sequence). The CDR3 sequence is 14 residues long.

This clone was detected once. The CDR3 sequence: CASNSRSSGSSYNEQFF. The CDR3 region has the DNA TGTGCCAGCAACTCCCGCTCGAGCGGAAGCTCCTACAATGAGCAGTTCTTC. This sequence joins TRBV28 and TRBJ2-1, with a tentative D call TRBD2 (5 bases). V was trimmed by 7 bases and J by 0 bases, leaving 19 bases between them. The CDR3 totals 17 residues. The V gene's germline CDR1 is MDHEN and CDR2 SYDVKM.

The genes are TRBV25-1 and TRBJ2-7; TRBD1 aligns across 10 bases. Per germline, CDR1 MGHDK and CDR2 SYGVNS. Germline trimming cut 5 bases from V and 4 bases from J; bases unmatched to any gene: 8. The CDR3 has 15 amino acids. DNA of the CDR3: TGTGCCAGCAGTTCCTTCGGGACAGGGGCATACGAGCAGTACTTC. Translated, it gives CASSSFGTGAYEQYF.

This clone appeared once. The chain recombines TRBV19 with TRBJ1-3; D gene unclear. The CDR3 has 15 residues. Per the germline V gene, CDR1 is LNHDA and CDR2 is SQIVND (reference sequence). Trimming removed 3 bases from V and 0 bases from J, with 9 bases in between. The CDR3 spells CASSIQVVSGNTIYF. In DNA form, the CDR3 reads TGTGCCAGTAGTATCCAGGTGGTCTCTGGAAACACCATATATTTT.

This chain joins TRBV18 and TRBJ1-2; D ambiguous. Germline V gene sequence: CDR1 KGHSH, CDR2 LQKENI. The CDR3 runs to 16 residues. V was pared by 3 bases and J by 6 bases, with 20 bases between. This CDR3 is CASSPGSPEGYNGYTF. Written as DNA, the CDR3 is TGTGCCAGCTCACCCGGGAGCCCCGAGGGATACAATGGCTACACCTTC.

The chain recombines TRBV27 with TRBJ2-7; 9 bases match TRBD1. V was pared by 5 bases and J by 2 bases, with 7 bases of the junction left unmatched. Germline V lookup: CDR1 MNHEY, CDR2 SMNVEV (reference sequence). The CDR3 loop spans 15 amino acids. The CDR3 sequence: CASSPSTGGPYEQYF. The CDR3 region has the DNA TGTGCCAGCAGTCCCTCAACAGGGGGCCCCTACGAGCAGTACTTC.

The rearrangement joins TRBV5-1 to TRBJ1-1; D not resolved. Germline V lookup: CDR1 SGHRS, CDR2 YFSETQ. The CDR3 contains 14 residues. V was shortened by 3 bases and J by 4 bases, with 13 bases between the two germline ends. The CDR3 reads CASSSSAPGTEAFF. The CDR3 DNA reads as TGCGCCAGCAGCTCCAGTGCTCCGGGCACTGAAGCTTTCTTT.

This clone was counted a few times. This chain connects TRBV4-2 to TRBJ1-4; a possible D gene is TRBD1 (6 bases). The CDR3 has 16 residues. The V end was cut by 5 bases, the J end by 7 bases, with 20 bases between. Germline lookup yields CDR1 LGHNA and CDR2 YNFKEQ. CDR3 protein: CASSEGPGEGVEKLFF. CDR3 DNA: TGTGCCAGCAGCGAAGGACCGGGGGAGGGGGTTGAAAAACTGTTTTTT.

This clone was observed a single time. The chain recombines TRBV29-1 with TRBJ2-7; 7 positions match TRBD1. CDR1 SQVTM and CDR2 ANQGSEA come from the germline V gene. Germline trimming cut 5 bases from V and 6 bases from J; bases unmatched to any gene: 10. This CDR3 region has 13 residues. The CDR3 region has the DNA TGCAGCGTTCTACTGACAGGGAGATCCGAGCAGTACTTC. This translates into CSVLLTGRSEQYF.

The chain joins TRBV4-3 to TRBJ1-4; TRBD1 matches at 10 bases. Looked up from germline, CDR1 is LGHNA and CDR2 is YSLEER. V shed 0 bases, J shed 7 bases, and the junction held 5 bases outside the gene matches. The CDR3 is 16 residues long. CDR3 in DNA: TGCGCCAGCAGCCAAGAACCGGGACAGGGGATTGAAAAACTGTTTTTT. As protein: CASSQEPGQGIEKLFF.

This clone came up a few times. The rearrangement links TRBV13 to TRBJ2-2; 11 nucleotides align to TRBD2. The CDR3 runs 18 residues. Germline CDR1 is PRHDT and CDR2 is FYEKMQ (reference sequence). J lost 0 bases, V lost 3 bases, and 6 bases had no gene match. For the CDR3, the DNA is TGTGCCAGCAGCTTCACTAGCGGGAGACCCTCGAACACCGGGGAGCTGTTTTTT. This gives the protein CASSFTSGRPSNTGELFF.

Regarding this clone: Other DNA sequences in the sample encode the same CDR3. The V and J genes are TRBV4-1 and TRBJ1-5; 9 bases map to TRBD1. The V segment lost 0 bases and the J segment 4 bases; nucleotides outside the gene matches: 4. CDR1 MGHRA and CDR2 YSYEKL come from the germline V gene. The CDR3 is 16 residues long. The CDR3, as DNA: TGCGCCAGCAGCCAAGATCGGGGGACAGGGAATCAGCCCCAGCATTTT. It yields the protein CASSQDRGTGNQPQHF.

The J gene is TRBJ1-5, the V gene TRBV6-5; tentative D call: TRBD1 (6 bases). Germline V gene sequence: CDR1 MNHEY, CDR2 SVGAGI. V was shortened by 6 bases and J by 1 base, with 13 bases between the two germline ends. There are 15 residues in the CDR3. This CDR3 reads CASRHRARSNQPQHF. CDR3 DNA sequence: TGTGCCAGCAGACACAGGGCGCGGAGCAATCAGCCCCAGCATTTT.

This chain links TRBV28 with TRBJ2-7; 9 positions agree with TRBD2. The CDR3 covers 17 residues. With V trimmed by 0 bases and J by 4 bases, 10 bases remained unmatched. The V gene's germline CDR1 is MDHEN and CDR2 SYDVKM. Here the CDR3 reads CASSLWSSGRKGYEQYF. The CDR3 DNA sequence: TGTGCCAGCAGTTTATGGTCGAGCGGGAGGAAAGGTTACGAGCAGTACTTC.

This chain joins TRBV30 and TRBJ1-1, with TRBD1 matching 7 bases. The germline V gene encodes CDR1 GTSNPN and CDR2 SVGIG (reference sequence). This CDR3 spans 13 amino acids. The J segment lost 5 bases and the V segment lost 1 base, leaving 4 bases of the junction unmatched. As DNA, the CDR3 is TGTGCCTGGAGTGCCCAGGGGGTGACTGAAGCTTTCTTT. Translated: CAWSAQGVTEAFF.

The CDR3 spells CASSPVTGVLSYNEQFF. CDR3 in DNA: TGCGCCAGCAGCCCCGTGACAGGGGTCCTCTCCTACAATGAGCAGTTCTTC. The chain employs TRBV5-1 and TRBJ2-1, with TRBD1 matching over 8 bases. This CDR3 contains 17 residues. V shed 4 bases, J shed 0 bases, and the junction held 9 bases outside the gene matches. Looked up from germline, CDR1 is SGHRS and CDR2 is YFSETQ. Filled out from reference TRBV5-1 and TRBJ2-1, the complete variable domain reads KAGVTQTPRYLIKTRGQQVTLSCSPISGHRSVSWYQQTPGQGLQFLFEYFSETQRNKGNFPGRFSGRQFSNSRSEMNVSTLELGDSALYLCASSPVTGVLSYNEQFFGPGTRLTVL.

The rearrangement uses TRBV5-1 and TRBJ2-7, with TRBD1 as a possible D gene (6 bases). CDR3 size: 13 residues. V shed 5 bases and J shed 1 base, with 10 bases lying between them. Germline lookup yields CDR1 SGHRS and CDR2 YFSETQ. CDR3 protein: CASSPQGSYEQYF. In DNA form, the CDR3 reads TGCGCCAGCAGTCCACAGGGTTCCTACGAGCAGTACTTC.

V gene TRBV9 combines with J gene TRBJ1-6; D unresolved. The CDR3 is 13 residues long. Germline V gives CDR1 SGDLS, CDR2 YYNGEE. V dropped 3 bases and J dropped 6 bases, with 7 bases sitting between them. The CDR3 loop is CASSEELNSPLHF. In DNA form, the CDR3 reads TGTGCCAGCAGCGAGGAGCTTAATTCACCCCTCCACTTT.

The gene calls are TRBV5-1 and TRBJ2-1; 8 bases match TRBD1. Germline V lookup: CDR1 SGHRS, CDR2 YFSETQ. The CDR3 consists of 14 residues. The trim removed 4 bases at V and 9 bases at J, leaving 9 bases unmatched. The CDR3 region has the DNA TGCGCCAGCAGCGTCGGGACAGGCTTTAGTGAGCAGTTCTTC. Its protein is CASSVGTGFSEQFF.

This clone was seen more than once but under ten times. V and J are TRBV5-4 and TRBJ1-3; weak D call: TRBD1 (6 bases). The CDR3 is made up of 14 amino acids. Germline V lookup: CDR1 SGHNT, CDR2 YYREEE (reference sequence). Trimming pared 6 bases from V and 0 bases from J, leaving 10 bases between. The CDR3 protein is CASMDRRSGNTIYF. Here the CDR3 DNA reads TGTGCCAGCATGGACAGACGCTCTGGAAACACCATATATTTT.

CDR3 protein: CASSLTGSSYEQYF. As DNA, the CDR3 is TGCGCCAGCAGCTTAACGGGAAGCTCCTACGAGCAGTACTTC. V is TRBV4-3 and J is TRBJ2-7, with D perhaps matching TRBD2 (5 bases). With 5 bases removed from V and 0 bases from J, the gap between germline ends came to 11 bases. The CDR3 is 14 residues long. Germline V lookup: CDR1 LGHNA, CDR2 YSLEER.

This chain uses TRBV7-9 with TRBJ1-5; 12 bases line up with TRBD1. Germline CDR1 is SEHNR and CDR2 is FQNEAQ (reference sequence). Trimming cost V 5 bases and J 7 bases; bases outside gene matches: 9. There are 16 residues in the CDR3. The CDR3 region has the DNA TGTGCCAGCAGCCCCGGGACAGGGGGCGATTGGCAGCCCCAGCATTTT. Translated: CASSPGTGGDWQPQHF.

CDR3 region: CASSFAAGVDSPLHF. The CDR3 DNA reads as TGTGCCAGCAGCTTCGCCGCAGGGGTGGATTCACCCCTCCACTTT. The gene calls are TRBV7-2 and TRBJ1-6, with TRBD1 as a possible D gene (6 bases). The CDR3 totals 15 residues. The germline V gene has CDR1 SGHTA and CDR2 FQGNSA. V was trimmed by 3 bases and J by 8 bases, leaving 14 bases between them.

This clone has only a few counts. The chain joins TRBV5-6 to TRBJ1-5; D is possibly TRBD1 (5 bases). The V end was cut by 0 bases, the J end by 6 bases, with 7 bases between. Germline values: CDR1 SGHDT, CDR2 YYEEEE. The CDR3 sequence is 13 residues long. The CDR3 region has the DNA TGTGCCAGCAGCTTGGGGACACTTCAGCCCCAGCATTTT. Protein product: CASSLGTLQPQHF. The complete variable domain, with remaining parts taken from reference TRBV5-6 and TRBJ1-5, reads DAGVTQSPTHLIKTRGQQVTLRCSPKSGHDTVSWYQQALGQGPQFIFQYYEEEERQRGNFPDRFSGHQFPNYSSELNVNALLLGDSALYLCASSLGTLQPQHFGDGTRLSIL.

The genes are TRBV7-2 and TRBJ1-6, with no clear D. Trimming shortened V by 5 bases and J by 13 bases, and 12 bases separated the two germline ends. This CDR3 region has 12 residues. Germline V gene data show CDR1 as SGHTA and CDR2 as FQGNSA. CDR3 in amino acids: CASSPRAPPLHF. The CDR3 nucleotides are TGTGCCAGCAGCCCCCGCGCCCCTCCCCTCCACTTT. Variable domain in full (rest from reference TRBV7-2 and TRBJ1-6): GAGVSQSPSNKVTEKGKDVELRCDPISGHTALYWYRQSLGQGLEFLIYFQGNSAPDKSGLPSDRFSAERTGGSVSTLTIQRTQQEDSAVYLCASSPRAPPLHFGNGTRLTVT.

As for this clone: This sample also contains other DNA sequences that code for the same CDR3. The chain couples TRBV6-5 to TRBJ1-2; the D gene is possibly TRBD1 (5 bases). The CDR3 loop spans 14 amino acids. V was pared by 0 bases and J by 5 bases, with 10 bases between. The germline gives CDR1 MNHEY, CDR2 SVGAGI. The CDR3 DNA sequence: TGTGCCAGCAGTTACTCTCGTAGGGGTTATGGCTACACCTTC. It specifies CASSYSRRGYGYTF.

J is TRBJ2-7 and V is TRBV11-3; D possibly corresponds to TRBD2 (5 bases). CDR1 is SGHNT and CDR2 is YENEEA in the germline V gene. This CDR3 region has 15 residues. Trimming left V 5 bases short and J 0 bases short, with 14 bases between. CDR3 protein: CASSPGRGSSYEQYF. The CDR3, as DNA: TGTGCCAGCAGCCCTGGACGGGGAAGCTCCTACGAGCAGTACTTC.

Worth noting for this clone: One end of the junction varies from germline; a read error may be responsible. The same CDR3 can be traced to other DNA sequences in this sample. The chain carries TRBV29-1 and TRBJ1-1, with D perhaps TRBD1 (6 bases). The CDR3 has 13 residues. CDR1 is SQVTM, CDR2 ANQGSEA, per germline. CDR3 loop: CSVEDQGNTEAFF. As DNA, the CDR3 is TGCAGCGTTGAAGATCAGGGGAACACTGAGGCTTTCTTT.

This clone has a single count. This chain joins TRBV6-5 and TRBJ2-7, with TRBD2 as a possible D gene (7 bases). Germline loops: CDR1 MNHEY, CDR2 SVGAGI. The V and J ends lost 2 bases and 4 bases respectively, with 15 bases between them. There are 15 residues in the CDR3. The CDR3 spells CASSYVGGATYEQYF. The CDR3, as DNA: TGTGCCAGCAGTTACGTTGGGGGGGCAACATACGAGCAGTACTTC.